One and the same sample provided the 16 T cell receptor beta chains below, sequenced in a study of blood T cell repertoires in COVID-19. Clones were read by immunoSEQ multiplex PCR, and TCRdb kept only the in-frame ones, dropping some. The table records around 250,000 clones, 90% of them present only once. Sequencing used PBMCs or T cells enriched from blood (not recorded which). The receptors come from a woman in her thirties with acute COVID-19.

CDR3 protein: CASSLVEGTGNTIYF. The CDR3 DNA reads as TGTGCCAGCAGCTTAGTGGAGGGCACTGGAAACACCATATATTTT. V is TRBV7-2 and J is TRBJ1-3; no definite D call. V was cut by 1 base and J by 2 bases, with 9 bases left in between. This CDR3 is 15 amino acids long. Per the germline V gene, CDR1 is SGHTA and CDR2 is FQGNSA.

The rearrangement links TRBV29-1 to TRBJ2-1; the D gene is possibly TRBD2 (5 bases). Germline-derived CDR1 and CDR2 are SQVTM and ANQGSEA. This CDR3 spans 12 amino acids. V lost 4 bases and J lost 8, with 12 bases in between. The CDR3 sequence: CSVAKKEDEQFF. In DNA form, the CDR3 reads TGCAGCGTTGCTAAGAAGGAGGATGAGCAGTTCTTC.

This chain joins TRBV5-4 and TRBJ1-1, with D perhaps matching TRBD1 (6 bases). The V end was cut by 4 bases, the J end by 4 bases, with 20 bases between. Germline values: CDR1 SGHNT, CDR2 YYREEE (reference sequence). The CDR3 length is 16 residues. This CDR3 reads CASSRRLQGSGTEAFF. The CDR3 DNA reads TGTGCCAGCAGCCGACGTCTTCAGGGGTCCGGCACTGAAGCTTTCTTT.

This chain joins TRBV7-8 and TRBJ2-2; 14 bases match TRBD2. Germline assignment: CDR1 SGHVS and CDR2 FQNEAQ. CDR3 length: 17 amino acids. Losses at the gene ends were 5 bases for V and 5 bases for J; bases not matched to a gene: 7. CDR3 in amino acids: CASSPGLAGVGTGELFF. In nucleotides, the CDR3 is TGTGCCAGCAGCCCGGGACTAGCGGGAGTAGGGACCGGGGAGCTGTTTTTT.

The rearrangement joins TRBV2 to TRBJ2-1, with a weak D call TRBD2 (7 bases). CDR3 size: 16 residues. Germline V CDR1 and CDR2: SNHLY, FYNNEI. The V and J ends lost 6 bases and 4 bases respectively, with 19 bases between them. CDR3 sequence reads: CASRGASGQAYNEQFF. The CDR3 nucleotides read TGTGCCAGCAGGGGGGCTAGCGGCCAGGCGTACAATGAGCAGTTCTTC.

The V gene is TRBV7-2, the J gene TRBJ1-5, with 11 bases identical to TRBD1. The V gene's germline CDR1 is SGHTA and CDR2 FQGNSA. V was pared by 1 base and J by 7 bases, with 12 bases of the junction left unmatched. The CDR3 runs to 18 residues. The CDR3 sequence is CASSLGPLGQGAIQPQHF. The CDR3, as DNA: TGTGCCAGCAGCTTAGGGCCGCTCGGACAGGGGGCTATACAGCCCCAGCATTTT.

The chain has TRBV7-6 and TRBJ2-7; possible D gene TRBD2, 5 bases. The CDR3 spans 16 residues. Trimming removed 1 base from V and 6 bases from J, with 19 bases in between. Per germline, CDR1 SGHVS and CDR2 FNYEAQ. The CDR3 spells CASSLGSWTPSSEQYF. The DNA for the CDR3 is TGTGCCAGCAGCTTAGGTTCGTGGACTCCCTCCAGCGAGCAGTACTTC.

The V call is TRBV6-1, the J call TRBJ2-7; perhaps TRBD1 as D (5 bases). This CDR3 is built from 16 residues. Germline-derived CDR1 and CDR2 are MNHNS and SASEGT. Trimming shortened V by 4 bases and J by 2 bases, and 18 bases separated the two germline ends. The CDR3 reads CASSAGGAGIAYEQYF. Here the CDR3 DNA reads TGTGCCAGCAGTGCCGGTGGTGCAGGGATCGCCTACGAGCAGTACTTC.

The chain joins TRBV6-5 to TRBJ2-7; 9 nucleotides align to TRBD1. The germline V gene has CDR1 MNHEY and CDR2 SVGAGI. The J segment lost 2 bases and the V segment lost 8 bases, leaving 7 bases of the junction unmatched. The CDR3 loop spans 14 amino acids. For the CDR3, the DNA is TGTGCCAGCGGACCGGGACAGGGAACCTACGAGCAGTACTTC. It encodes CASGPGQGTYEQYF.

CDR3 nucleotides: TGCGCCAGCAGCTTGGGGGGACAGTTCAGCTCCTACAATGAGCAGTTCTTC. Encoded protein: CASSLGGQFSSYNEQFF. This chain connects TRBV5-1 to TRBJ2-1, with 7 bases fitting TRBD1. J gave up 0 bases and V 0 bases, and 6 bases lay outside the gene matches. CDR3 length equals 17 residues. From germline, CDR1 is SGHRS and CDR2 YFSETQ.

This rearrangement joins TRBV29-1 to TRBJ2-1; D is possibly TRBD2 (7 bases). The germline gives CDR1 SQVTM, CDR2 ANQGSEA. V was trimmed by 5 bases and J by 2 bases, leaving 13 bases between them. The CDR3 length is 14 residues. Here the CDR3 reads CSVKGGTPYNEQFF. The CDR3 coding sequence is TGCAGCGTTAAGGGGGGGACCCCCTACAATGAGCAGTTCTTC.

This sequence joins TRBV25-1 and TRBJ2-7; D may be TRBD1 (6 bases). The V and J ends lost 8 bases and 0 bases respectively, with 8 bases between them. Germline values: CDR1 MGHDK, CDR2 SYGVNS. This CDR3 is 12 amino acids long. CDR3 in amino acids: CASQDSSYEQYF. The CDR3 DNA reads TGTGCCAGCCAGGACAGCTCCTACGAGCAGTACTTC.

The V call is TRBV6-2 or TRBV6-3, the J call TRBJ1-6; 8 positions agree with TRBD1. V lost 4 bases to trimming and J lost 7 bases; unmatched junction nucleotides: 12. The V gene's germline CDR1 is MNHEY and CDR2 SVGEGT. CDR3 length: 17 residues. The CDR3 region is CASSSNDRGVKNSPLHF. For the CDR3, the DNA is TGTGCCAGCAGTTCGAATGACAGGGGAGTTAAGAATTCACCCCTCCACTTT.

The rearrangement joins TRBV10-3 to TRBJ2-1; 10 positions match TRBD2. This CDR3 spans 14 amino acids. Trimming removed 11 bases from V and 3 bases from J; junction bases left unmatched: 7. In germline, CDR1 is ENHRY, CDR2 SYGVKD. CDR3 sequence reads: CASKGLADYNEQFF. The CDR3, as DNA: TGTGCCTCCAAAGGACTAGCGGACTACAATGAGCAGTTCTTC.

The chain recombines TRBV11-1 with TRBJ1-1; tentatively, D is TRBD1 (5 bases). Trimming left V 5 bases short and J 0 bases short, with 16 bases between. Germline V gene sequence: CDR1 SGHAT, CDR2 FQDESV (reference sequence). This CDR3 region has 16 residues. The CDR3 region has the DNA TGTGCCAGCAGCGTCTTGGACACCAGTTTGAACACTGAAGCTTTCTTT. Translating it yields CASSVLDTSLNTEAFF.

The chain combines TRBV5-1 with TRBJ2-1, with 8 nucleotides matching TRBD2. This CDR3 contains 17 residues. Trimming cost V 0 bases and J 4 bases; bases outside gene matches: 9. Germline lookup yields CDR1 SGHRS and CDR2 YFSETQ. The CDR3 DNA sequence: TGCGCCAGCAGCTTGGTGAGTAGCGGGGACGATTACAATGAGCAGTTCTTC. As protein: CASSLVSSGDDYNEQFF.